The rows below give T cell receptor beta chains drawn from one sample of a study of blood T cell repertoires in COVID-19. This table comes from immunoSEQ multiplex PCR, and its TCRdb copy is limited to in-frame clones, with some not included. The sample includes 250,000 to 300,000 clones, 85% to 90% seen only once; the top ten take about 1.4%. Sample: peripheral blood. These receptors came from a woman between 35 and 50 years old who had recovered from COVID-19. The CDR3 runs from the conserved cysteine through the conserved F or W. Each record gives: V gene, clone size, J gene, D gene, CDR3 protein, CDR3 DNA. D genes are given only for firm matches. Not all rows give a size; the values are once, few, many and, for expanded clones, a class.

>TRBV11-3|.|TRBJ2-7|TRBD2
CASSGGDEQYF
TGTGCCAGCAGCGGGGGGGACGAGCAGTACTTC
>TRBV4-1|.|TRBJ2-7|.
CASSPGRGRYEQYF
TGCGCCAGCAGCCCCGGTCGGGGGAGATACGAGCAGTACTTC
>TRBV29-1|.|TRBJ1-1|.
CSVPRGFGNTEAFF
TGCAGCGTCCCTAGGGGGTTTGGGAACACTGAAGCTTTCTTT
>TRBV3-1/TRBV3-2|.|TRBJ2-3|TRBD2
CASSHSSGGADTQYF
TGTGCCAGCAGCCACTCCAGCGGGGGGGCAGATACGCAGTATTTT
>TRBV29-1|.|TRBJ1-2|TRBD1
CSGDTGAGGYTF
TGCAGCGGCGATACAGGGGCCGGAGGCTACACCTTC
>TRBV5-6|.|TRBJ2-6|.
CASSLVAASGANVLTF
TGTGCCAGCAGCTTGGTGGCCGCCTCTGGGGCCAACGTCCTGACTTTC
>TRBV4-2|few|TRBJ1-6|TRBD1
CASSRTGARGSPLHF
TGTGCCAGCAGTAGGACAGGGGCGCGGGGATCACCCCTCCACTTT
>TRBV6-4|few|TRBJ1-5|TRBD1
CASSGPDRGEGNQPQHF
TGTGCCAGCAGTGGCCCGGACAGGGGGGAAGGCAATCAGCCCCAGCATTTT
>TRBV7-9|.|TRBJ1-2|.
CASSLREFRGYTF
TGTGCCAGCAGCCTGCGGGAGTTTCGGGGCTACACCTTC
>TRBV24-1|.|TRBJ2-1|TRBD1
CATSDAGTAGNEQFF
TGTGCCACCAGTGATGCCGGGACAGCTGGCAATGAGCAGTTCTTC
>TRBV5-1|.|TRBJ2-3|.
CASSLYVAGASGADTQYF
TGCGCCAGCAGCTTGTATGTAGCAGGGGCGAGCGGGGCAGATACGCAGTATTTT
>TRBV9|once|TRBJ1-2|.
CASSVDAGAGYGYTF
TGTGCCAGCAGCGTAGACGCAGGGGCCGGGTATGGCTACACCTTC
>TRBV2|once|TRBJ1-1|.
CASRRSELRNTEAFF
TGTGCCAGCAGGAGGTCCGAATTGAGGAACACTGAAGCTTTCTTT
>TRBV6-2/TRBV6-3|.|TRBJ1-2|.
CASSYYRLGYTF
TGTGCCAGCAGTTACTACAGGCTTGGCTACACCTTC
>TRBV5-1|.|TRBJ2-7|TRBD2
CASSWGTSSYEQYF
TGCGCCAGCAGCTGGGGGACTAGTTCCTACGAGCAGTACTTC
>TRBV5-4|.|TRBJ2-7|TRBD2
CASSRVAGGFYEQYF
TGTGCCAGCAGCCGGGTAGCGGGGGGGTTCTACGAGCAGTACTTC
>TRBV11-3|.|TRBJ2-1|TRBD1
CASSVGTVDEQFF
TGTGCCAGCAGCGTCGGGACAGTGGATGAGCAGTTCTTC
>TRBV6-5|.|TRBJ1-1|.
CASSYLGRNTEAFF
TGTGCCAGCAGTTACTTGGGCAGGAACACTGAAGCTTTCTTT
>TRBV6-5|.|TRBJ1-1|.
CASTEGAGAFF
TGTGCCAGCACCGAGGGTGCCGGGGCTTTCTTT
>TRBV5-6|.|TRBJ2-7|TRBD1
CASSSGQGVFSYEQYF
TGTGCCAGCAGCTCCGGACAGGGGGTCTTCTCCTACGAGCAGTACTTC
>TRBV7-8|.|TRBJ2-1|.
CASSRTGRLQGQFF
TGTGCCAGCAGCCGAACCGGCCGACTACAGGGGCAGTTCTTC
>TRBV10-3|.|TRBJ2-3|TRBD2
CAIRGTSGDSTDTQYF
TGTGCCATCAGAGGGACTAGCGGGGACAGCACAGATACGCAGTATTTT
>TRBV27|.|TRBJ2-7|TRBD1
CASSLSLGTEYYEQYF
TGTGCCAGCAGTTTATCCTTGGGGACAGAGTACTACGAGCAGTACTTC
>TRBV19|few|TRBJ1-6|TRBD1
CASSAGTGGLSPLHF
TGTGCCAGTAGTGCCGGGACAGGGGGCCTCTCACCCCTCCACTTT
>TRBV11-2|.|TRBJ1-3|.
CASSLGGDGNTIYF
TGTGCCAGCAGCTTAGGGGGGGATGGAAACACCATATATTTT
>TRBV3-1/TRBV3-2|.|TRBJ1-2|TRBD1
CASSQLFGQGLTYGYTF
TGTGCCAGCAGCCAACTCTTTGGACAGGGGCTGACCTATGGCTACACCTTC
>TRBV19|once|TRBJ1-4|.
CASSISGANEKLFF
TGTGCCAGTAGTATATCGGGGGCTAATGAAAAACTGTTTTTT
>TRBV9|once|TRBJ2-5|.
CASSVDVGGTETQYF
TGTGCCAGCAGCGTAGATGTGGGGGGTACGGAGACCCAGTACTTC
>TRBV7-3|.|TRBJ2-3|TRBD1
CASSLMGQSLTDTQYF
TGTGCCAGCAGCTTAATGGGACAGTCGTTGACAGATACGCAGTATTTT
>TRBV5-1|.|TRBJ1-6|.
CASTPRGYYNSPLHF
TGCGCCAGCACCCCTAGGGGCTACTATAATTCACCCCTCCACTTT
>TRBV7-9|.|TRBJ1-6|.
CASSLTYSPLHF
TGTGCCAGCAGCTTAACTTATTCACCCCTCCACTTT
>TRBV4-3|.|TRBJ1-1|.
CASSQGLTAALNTEAFF
TGCGCCAGCAGCCAAGGATTGACAGCTGCTCTGAACACTGAAGCTTTCTTT
>TRBV3-1/TRBV3-2|.|TRBJ1-1|.
CASSQQGRNTEAFF
TGTGCCAGCAGCCAACAGGGCCGGAACACTGAAGCTTTCTTT
>TRBV6-2/TRBV6-3|.|TRBJ1-2|.
CASSYPGITSYTF
TGTGCCAGCAGTTACCCAGGAATAACCAGCTACACCTTC
>TRBV10-3|.|TRBJ2-1|TRBD2
CAISRAGGQDDEQFF
TGTGCCATCAGCAGAGCGGGGGGGCAGGATGATGAGCAGTTCTTC
>TRBV2|.|TRBJ2-2|.
CASSNYPTGELFF
TGTGCCAGCAGCAACTACCCCACCGGGGAGCTGTTTTTT
>TRBV2|.|TRBJ2-2|TRBD1
CASSRQGDTGELFF
TGTGCCAGCAGTAGACAGGGTGACACCGGGGAGCTGTTTTTT